The rows below give T cell receptor beta chains drawn from one sample of a study of a mutant IDH1 vaccine in newly diagnosed glioma. The table came from immunoSEQ multiplex PCR; TCRdb's copy has only in-frame clones and leaves some out. The sample contains 80,000 to 100,000 clones, 82% of which appear only once. Material: PBMCs, obtained from a glioma patient treated with radiotherapy, temozolomide or both. The origin of the receptors is a man in his forties with glioma. Some clones in this sample may be carry-over from other donors' samples. CDR3s include the opening cysteine and the closing phenylalanine or tryptophan. Fields, in order: J gene, D gene, clone size, CDR3 length, V gene, CDR3 DNA, CDR3 protein. A D gene is named only where the DNA matches it firmly. Part of the rows lack a size; the others show once, few, many or a class for expanded clones.

TRBJ1-1	.	.	11	TRBV6-6	TGTGCCAGCAGTTACGGGGCGGTAGCTTTCTTT	CASSYGAVAFF
TRBJ1-2	.	.	14	TRBV7-2	TGTGCCAGCAGCTTAGAGGGGTTTCGCTATGGCTACACCTTC	CASSLEGFRYGYTF
TRBJ2-5	.	.	14	TRBV14	TGTGCCAGCAGCCAAAACAGGGCCCAAGAGACCCAGTACTTC	CASSQNRAQETQYF
TRBJ2-2	TRBD1	.	16	TRBV4-1	TGCGCCAGCAGCCAAAACCCGGGACAGGGGTTCGGGGAGCTGTTTTTT	CASSQNPGQGFGELFF
TRBJ2-7	TRBD1	.	14	TRBV10-2	TGCGCCAGCGGAGGGGGGACAGGGCTCTACGAGCAGTACTTC	CASGGGTGLYEQYF
TRBJ2-1	.	.	15	TRBV25-1	TGTGCCAGCAGTGGCAGGGCGAGCTCCTACAATGAGCAGTTCTTC	CASSGRASSYNEQFF
TRBJ2-7	TRBD1	.	17	TRBV7-9	TGTGCCAGCAGCGCGTATCGGGGGACAGGGACCGTCCACGAGCAGTACTTC	CASSAYRGTGTVHEQYF
TRBJ1-4	.	.	11	TRBV4-2	TGTGCCAGCAGCCACGCCACAAAACTGTTTTTT	CASSHATKLFF
TRBJ2-7	.	.	14	TRBV14	TGTGCCAGCAGCCGTGGTTTTCCTCTCCTGGAGCAGTACTTC	CASSRGFPLLEQYF
TRBJ2-3	TRBD1	.	15	TRBV6-1	TGTGCCAGCAGGCCGGGACAGGGGGCAAGATATACGCAGTATTTT	CASRPGQGARYTQYF
TRBJ1-1	.	.	14	TRBV7-3	TGTGCCAGCAGCTCCACCGGGGCAGACACTGAAGCTTTCTTT	CASSSTGADTEAFF
TRBJ1-2	TRBD1	.	18	TRBV19	TGTGCCAGTACCATCGGACACAGTGGGACAGGGGATAACTATGGCTACACCTTC	CASTIGHSGTGDNYGYTF
TRBJ1-6	.	.	15	TRBV13	TGTGCCAGCAGCTCCGGAGGAGGCGATAATTCACCCCTCCACTTT	CASSSGGGDNSPLHF
TRBJ2-2	.	.	16	TRBV6-5	TGTGCCAGCAGTTATGGCTCGTTTGCGAACACCGGGGAGCTGTTTTTT	CASSYGSFANTGELFF
TRBJ1-2	TRBD1	.	14	TRBV2	TGTGCCAGCAGTGATGGTGGGACAGTGAGTGGCTACACCTTC	CASSDGGTVSGYTF
TRBJ1-4	TRBD1	.	20	TRBV23-1	TGCGCCAGCAGTCAATCAAGTAGGGGACAGGGAATTTCAACTAATGAAAAACTGTTTTTT	CASSQSSRGQGISTNEKLFF
TRBJ1-5	TRBD1	.	15	TRBV5-5	TGTGCCAGCAGCTTGAGGGACAGGGGAAATCAGCCCCAGCATTTT	CASSLRDRGNQPQHF
TRBJ1-4	.	.	13	TRBV4-1	TGCGCCAGCAGCCAAGTTCTGGGAGGAAAACTGTTTTTT	CASSQVLGGKLFF
TRBJ1-2	TRBD1	.	14	TRBV4-1	TGCGCCAGCAGCCAAGAGGGCAGGGGGCGAGGCTACACCTTC	CASSQEGRGRGYTF
TRBJ1-2	.	.	13	TRBV6-1	TGTGCCAGCAAGCCGGGTCTAGATTATGGCTACACCTTC	CASKPGLDYGYTF
TRBJ1-1	TRBD1	.	13	TRBV6-5	TGTGCCAGCAGCTACAGGGGGAACACTGAAGCTTTCTTT	CASSYRGNTEAFF
TRBJ1-2	.	.	14	TRBV6-1	TGTGCCAGCAGTGAAGGGGGAGGAGGCTATGGCTACACCTTC	CASSEGGGGYGYTF
TRBJ2-7	TRBD1	.	15	TRBV7-9	TGTGCCAGCAGCTACAGGGACAGGGGGATTGACGAGCAGTACTTC	CASSYRDRGIDEQYF
TRBJ2-7	.	.	16	TRBV18	TGTGCCAGCTCACCGGTCGCAGCGGTGAGCTCCTACGAGCAGTACTTC	CASSPVAAVSSYEQYF
TRBJ1-2	.	.	13	TRBV6-6	TGTGCCAGCAGTTACAGCGGGGGGAGTGGCTACACCTTC	CASSYSGGSGYTF
TRBJ1-6	TRBD1	.	16	TRBV25-1	TGTGCCAGCAGTGATCCCCGGACAGGGGGCTTTTCACCCCTCCACTTT	CASSDPRTGGFSPLHF
TRBJ1-4	.	.	15	TRBV5-1	TGCGCCAGCAGAGAGACACCAGCAACTAATGAAAAACTGTTTTTT	CASRETPATNEKLFF
TRBJ1-1	TRBD1	.	18	TRBV5-1	TGCGCCAGCAGCGGGGGACAGGGTCACGCCACCCGGAACACTGAAGCTTTCTTT	CASSGGQGHATRNTEAFF
TRBJ1-2	.	.	13	TRBV6-5	TGTGCCAGCAGTTACGATGGGGGGTCGGGCTACACCTTC	CASSYDGGSGYTF
TRBJ1-5	.	.	15	TRBV4-1	TGCGCCAGCAGCCAAGATCGAGATAGCAATCAGCCCCAGCATTTT	CASSQDRDSNQPQHF
TRBJ2-7	.	.	13	TRBV6-5	TGTGCCAGCAGTCCCGGGACAAACTACGAGCAGTACTTC	CASSPGTNYEQYF
TRBJ1-2	.	.	14	TRBV6-1	TGTGCCAGCAGCGACGGCGCGTCGGGTCAGGGCTACACCTTC	CASSDGASGQGYTF
TRBJ2-3	.	.	15	TRBV5-1	TGCGCCAGCCAAGGGGGCGGGGGACCCACAGATACGCAGTATTTT	CASQGGGGPTDTQYF
TRBJ1-2	TRBD1	.	14	TRBV5-6	TGTGCCAGCAGCCGGGGACAGGGGGTACTCGGCTACACCTTC	CASSRGQGVLGYTF
TRBJ1-2	.	.	15	TRBV7-6	TGTGCCAGCAGCTTATTTAGCGAGGATAACTATGGCTACACCTTC	CASSLFSEDNYGYTF
TRBJ1-2	TRBD1	.	18	TRBV4-1	TGCGCCAGCAGCCCCATAAAACGCGGGACAGGGTCGCCGAATGGCTACACCTTC	CASSPIKRGTGSPNGYTF
TRBJ2-7	.	.	16	TRBV7-8	TGTGCCAGCAGCCATACCGCCCGTGGAGCCCCCTACGAGCAGTACTTC	CASSHTARGAPYEQYF
TRBJ2-5	TRBD1	.	17	TRBV27	TGTGCCAGCAGTCGAAGCTCAGGACAGGCAATCCAAGAGACCCAGTACTTC	CASSRSSGQAIQETQYF
TRBJ2-7	.	.	13	TRBV6-5	TGTGCCAGCAGTTACCGGCAGGACTACGAGCAGTACTTC	CASSYRQDYEQYF
TRBJ2-2	.	.	16	TRBV6-4	TGTGCCAGCAGTGACGAGGCCAGGGGGGGCTCCGGGGAGCTGTTTTTT	CASSDEARGGSGELFF
TRBJ2-7	.	.	14	TRBV19	TGTGCCAGTAGTATTGTCGGCTTCTCCTACGAGCAGTACTTC	CASSIVGFSYEQYF
TRBJ2-5	.	.	12	TRBV2	TGTGCCAGCAGGGCAGAACTAGAGACCCAGTACTTC	CASRAELETQYF
TRBJ1-1	.	few	13	TRBV19	TGTGCCAGTAGTATCGGGGTGAACACTGAAGCTTTCTTT	CASSIGVNTEAFF
TRBJ2-3	TRBD2	.	15	TRBV6-5	TGTGCCAGCAGACCTACCGGGACTAGAGCAGATACGCAGTATTTT	CASRPTGTRADTQYF
TRBJ1-4	.	.	15	TRBV2	TGTGCCAGCATCGACCAGGGAGTTGGGACTGAAAAACTGTTTTTT	CASIDQGVGTEKLFF
TRBJ1-2	TRBD1	.	15	TRBV25-1	TGTGCCAGCAGTGAATGGGGACAGCAGGAGGGCGGCTACACCTTC	CASSEWGQQEGGYTF
TRBJ1-2	.	.	14	TRBV4-1	TGCGCCAGCAGCCAATATACCCGGGAGGATGGCTACACCTTC	CASSQYTREDGYTF
TRBJ1-1	TRBD1	.	13	TRBV30	TGTGCCTGGGACCGGGACAGTTACACTGAAGCTTTCTTT	CAWDRDSYTEAFF
TRBJ2-5	TRBD2	.	14	TRBV30	TGTGCCTGGAGAAAGTCGGGGGGGCAAGAGACCCAGTACTTC	CAWRKSGGQETQYF
TRBJ1-4	.	.	10	TRBV2	TGTGCCAGCGGGACGGAAAAACTGTTTTTT	CASGTEKLFF
TRBJ1-1	.	few	15	TRBV5-4	TGTGCCAGCAGCTTTTCAAGAGATATGAACACTGAAGCTTTCTTT	CASSFSRDMNTEAFF
TRBJ1-2	.	.	14	TRBV25-1	TGTGCCAGCAGGGACCGGGCCACTAACTATGGCTACACCTTC	CASRDRATNYGYTF